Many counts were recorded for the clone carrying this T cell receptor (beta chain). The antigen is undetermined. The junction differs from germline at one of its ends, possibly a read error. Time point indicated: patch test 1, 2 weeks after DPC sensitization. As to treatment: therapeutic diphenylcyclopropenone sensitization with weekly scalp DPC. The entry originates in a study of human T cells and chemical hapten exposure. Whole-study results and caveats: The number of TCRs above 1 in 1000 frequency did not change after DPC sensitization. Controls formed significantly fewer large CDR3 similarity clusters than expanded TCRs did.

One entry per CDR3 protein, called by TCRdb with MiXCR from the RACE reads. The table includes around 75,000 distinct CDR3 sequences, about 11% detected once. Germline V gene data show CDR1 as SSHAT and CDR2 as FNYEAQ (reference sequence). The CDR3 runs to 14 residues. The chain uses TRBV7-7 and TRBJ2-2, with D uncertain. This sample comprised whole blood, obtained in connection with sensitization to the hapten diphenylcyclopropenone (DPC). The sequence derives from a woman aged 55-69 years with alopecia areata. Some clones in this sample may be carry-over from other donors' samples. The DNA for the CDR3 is TGTGCTAGCAGCTTCGGTACGGACACCGGGGAGCTGTTTTTT. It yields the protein CASSFGTDTGELFF.